Shown below are 7 T cell receptor beta chains from a single sample sequenced in a study of blood T cell repertoires in COVID-19. Sequencing used immunoSEQ multiplex PCR; TCRdb keeps in-frame clones, though not all of them. Of 340,000 or so clones listed, approximately 83% are singletons. Sequencing was carried out using PBMCs or T cells enriched from blood (not recorded which). These receptors were obtained from a woman between 40 and 55 years old with acute COVID-19.

The chain carries TRBV7-2 and TRBJ1-2, with 10 bases aligning to TRBD1. The V segment lost 3 bases and the J segment 3 bases; nucleotides outside the gene matches: 7. The CDR3 is 16 amino acids. Germline V lookup: CDR1 SGHTA, CDR2 FQGNSA. This chain's CDR3 is CASSFLTGGIDYGYTF. The CDR3 DNA follows: TGTGCCAGCAGCTTTCTGACAGGGGGCATTGACTATGGCTACACCTTC.

The chain links TRBV6-5 to TRBJ2-5, with 8 bases that match TRBD2. V gave up 2 bases and J gave up 3 bases; unmatched junction bases: 5. From germline, CDR1 is MNHEY and CDR2 SVGAGI. The CDR3 is 15 amino acids. DNA for the CDR3: TGTGCCAGCAGTTACCCGGGACTAGGGAAAGAGACCCAGTACTTC. Its translation is CASSYPGLGKETQYF.

In its sample, this clone was seen once. In nucleotides, the CDR3 is TGCGCCAGCAGCAGAGCTTTGACAGGGGGTGAATACGAGCAGTACTTC. Its protein product is CASSRALTGGEYEQYF. The rearrangement joins TRBV5-1 to TRBJ2-7; the match to TRBD1 covers 9 bases. The CDR3 spans 16 residues. V gave up 4 bases and J gave up 4 bases; unmatched junction bases: 12. The V gene's germline CDR1 is SGHRS and CDR2 YFSETQ.

The J gene is TRBJ2-5, the V gene TRBV5-1, with 7 bases matching TRBD2. This CDR3 has 16 residues. Germline assignment: CDR1 SGHRS and CDR2 YFSETQ. The J segment lost 4 bases and the V segment lost 0 bases, leaving 9 bases of the junction unmatched. The CDR3 is CASSLALGLVGETQYF. CDR3 nucleotides: TGCGCCAGCAGCTTGGCCTTAGGACTAGTGGGAGAGACCCAGTACTTC.

This chain joins TRBV19 and TRBJ2-5; D possibly corresponds to TRBD1 (6 bases). Germline assignment: CDR1 LNHDA and CDR2 SQIVND (reference sequence). Between the trimmed V and J ends, which lost 8 bases and 4 bases, there was a span of 14 bases. The CDR3 runs 13 residues. In DNA, the CDR3 is TGTGCCAGTTCTGACAGGACCGGAGAGACCCAGTACTTC. Amino acids: CASSDRTGETQYF.

This chain links TRBV19 with TRBJ2-3, with D uncertain. Germline CDR1 and CDR2: LNHDA and SQIVND (reference sequence). Trimming removed 5 bases from V and 2 bases from J, with 8 bases in between. This CDR3 contains 13 residues. Here the CDR3 reads CASSLVDTDTQYF. DNA of the CDR3: TGTGCCAGTAGTCTGGTAGACACAGATACGCAGTATTTT.

Here the CDR3 reads CASSSPAQDYGYTF. CDR3 bases: TGCGCCAGCAGCTCGCCAGCGCAAGACTATGGCTACACCTTC. The V gene is TRBV5-1, the J gene TRBJ1-2; D is unresolved. V lost 3 bases and J lost 3, with 12 bases in between. The CDR3 is made up of 14 amino acids. From germline, CDR1 is SGHRS and CDR2 YFSETQ.